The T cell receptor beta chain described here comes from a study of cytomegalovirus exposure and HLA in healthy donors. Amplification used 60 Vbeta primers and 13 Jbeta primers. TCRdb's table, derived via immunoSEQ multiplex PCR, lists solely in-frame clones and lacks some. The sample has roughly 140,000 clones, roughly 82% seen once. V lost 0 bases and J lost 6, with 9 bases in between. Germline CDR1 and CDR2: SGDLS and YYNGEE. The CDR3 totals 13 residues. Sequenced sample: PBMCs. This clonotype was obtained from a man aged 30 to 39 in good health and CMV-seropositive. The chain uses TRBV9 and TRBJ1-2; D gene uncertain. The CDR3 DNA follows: TGTGCCAGCAGCGTAGCTTGGGGAGATGGCTACACCTTC. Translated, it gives CASSVAWGDGYTF. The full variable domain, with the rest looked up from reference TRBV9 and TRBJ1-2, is DSGVTQTPKHLITATGQRVTLRCSPRSGDLSVYWYQQSLDQGLQFLIQYYNGEERAKGNILERFSAQQFPDLHSELNLSSLELGDSALYFCASSVAWGDGYTFGSGTRLTVV.